A selection of T cell receptor beta chains follows, all from one sample in a study of shared clonotypes between healthy human individuals. Data came from immunoSEQ multiplex PCR; TCRdb stores just in-frame clones and leaves some out. There are 2,500,000 or so clones in the sample; 90% to 95% occur only once, and under 0.15% lies in the top ten. Sequenced input: naive CD4+ T cells sorted from blood. These receptor sequences come from a man between 18 and 35 years old in good health. Each CDR3 is given with its conserved first and last residue. Each record gives: clone size, D gene, J gene, V gene, CDR3 protein, CDR3 DNA. A D gene is named only where the DNA matches it firmly. Clone size is shown for a subset of rows, as once, few, many or a class of expanded clone.

abundance: NA
d_gene: TRBD1
j_gene: TRBJ2-5
v_gene: TRBV30
CDR3aa: CAWRGDRTGGTQYF
CDR3nt: TGTGCCTGGAGGGGCGACAGGACAGGGGGGACCCAGTACTTC

abundance: NA
d_gene: NA
j_gene: TRBJ1-1
v_gene: TRBV5-1
CDR3aa: CASSVDGMNTEAFF
CDR3nt: TGCGCCAGCAGCGTAGACGGGATGAACACTGAAGCTTTCTTT

abundance: NA
d_gene: NA
j_gene: TRBJ2-1
v_gene: TRBV7-2
CDR3aa: CASSLRGSYNEQFF
CDR3nt: TGTGCCAGCAGCCTGAGAGGGTCCTACAATGAGCAGTTCTTC

abundance: NA
d_gene: NA
j_gene: TRBJ2-7
v_gene: TRBV2
CDR3aa: CASLRQVRDEQYF
CDR3nt: TGTGCCAGCTTACGACAGGTGAGGGACGAGCAGTACTTC

abundance: NA
d_gene: TRBD1
j_gene: TRBJ1-2
v_gene: TRBV5-5
CDR3aa: CASSLGQGNYGYTF
CDR3nt: TGTGCCAGCAGCTTGGGACAGGGGAACTATGGCTACACCTTC

abundance: once
d_gene: NA
j_gene: TRBJ2-7
v_gene: TRBV7-9
CDR3aa: CASSLTGVYEQYF
CDR3nt: TGTGCCAGCAGCTTAACGGGAGTCTACGAGCAGTACTTC

abundance: NA
d_gene: NA
j_gene: TRBJ2-3
v_gene: TRBV18
CDR3aa: CASSPIEGWAQYF
CDR3nt: TGTGCCAGCTCACCAATAGAGGGTTGGGCGCAGTATTTT

abundance: NA
d_gene: TRBD2
j_gene: TRBJ2-4
v_gene: TRBV28
CDR3aa: CASSLLRLAGAKNIQYF
CDR3nt: TGTGCCAGCAGTTTATTGAGGCTAGCGGGGGCCAAAAACATTCAGTACTTC

abundance: NA
d_gene: NA
j_gene: TRBJ1-2
v_gene: TRBV19
CDR3aa: CASSIDHNYGYTF
CDR3nt: TGTGCCAGTAGTATAGACCATAACTATGGCTACACCTTC

abundance: NA
d_gene: TRBD1
j_gene: TRBJ1-2
v_gene: TRBV27
CDR3aa: CASSVTGGGGGYTF
CDR3nt: TGTGCCAGCAGTGTGACAGGGGGCGGGGGAGGCTACACCTTC

abundance: once
d_gene: NA
j_gene: TRBJ1-2
v_gene: TRBV6-1
CDR3aa: CASSPRTGRGGYTF
CDR3nt: TGTGCCAGCAGCCCCAGGACGGGGCGAGGTGGCTACACCTTC

abundance: NA
d_gene: TRBD1
j_gene: TRBJ1-1
v_gene: TRBV28
CDR3aa: CASSLWTGSSEAFF
CDR3nt: TGTGCCAGCAGTTTATGGACAGGGAGTAGTGAAGCTTTCTTT

abundance: few
d_gene: NA
j_gene: TRBJ1-4
v_gene: TRBV10-3
CDR3aa: CAISAGEKLFF
CDR3nt: TGTGCCATCAGTGCGGGTGAAAAACTGTTTTTT

abundance: NA
d_gene: NA
j_gene: TRBJ1-1
v_gene: TRBV5-6
CDR3aa: CASSLTVSMNTEAFF
CDR3nt: TGTGCCAGCAGCTTGACAGTCTCTATGAACACTGAAGCTTTCTTT

abundance: NA
d_gene: NA
j_gene: TRBJ1-2
v_gene: TRBV6-1
CDR3aa: CASSRDSFYGYTF
CDR3nt: TGTGCCAGCAGCCGTGACAGTTTCTATGGCTACACCTTC

abundance: NA
d_gene: NA
j_gene: TRBJ1-5
v_gene: TRBV2
CDR3aa: CASSGEQPQHF
CDR3nt: TGTGCCAGCAGTGGGGAACAGCCCCAGCATTTT

abundance: few
d_gene: NA
j_gene: TRBJ2-7
v_gene: TRBV10-3
CDR3aa: CAISPQGYEQYF
CDR3nt: TGTGCCATCAGTCCACAGGGCTACGAGCAGTACTTC

abundance: NA
d_gene: TRBD2
j_gene: TRBJ2-1
v_gene: TRBV9
CDR3aa: CASSVDAGGPFEQFF
CDR3nt: TGTGCCAGCAGCGTAGATGCGGGAGGGCCTTTTGAGCAGTTCTTC

abundance: NA
d_gene: TRBD1
j_gene: TRBJ2-7
v_gene: TRBV6-5
CDR3aa: CASSLDRHEQYF
CDR3nt: TGTGCCAGCAGTTTGGACAGGCACGAGCAGTACTTC

abundance: once
d_gene: TRBD2
j_gene: TRBJ2-2
v_gene: TRBV5-1
CDR3aa: CASSSLAVTGELFF
CDR3nt: TGCGCCAGCAGTTCTCTAGCGGTTACCGGGGAGCTGTTTTTT

abundance: few
d_gene: NA
j_gene: TRBJ1-2
v_gene: TRBV28
CDR3aa: CASKGGRGHGYTF
CDR3nt: TGTGCCAGCAAGGGGGGGAGAGGGCACGGCTACACCTTC

abundance: NA
d_gene: NA
j_gene: TRBJ1-2
v_gene: TRBV5-5
CDR3aa: CASSSSGGGANYGYTF
CDR3nt: TGTGCCAGCAGCTCCTCCGGGGGAGGTGCTAACTATGGCTACACCTTC

abundance: NA
d_gene: TRBD1
j_gene: TRBJ1-1
v_gene: TRBV6-1
CDR3aa: CASPGQANTEAFF
CDR3nt: TGTGCCAGCCCGGGACAGGCGAACACTGAAGCTTTCTTT

abundance: NA
d_gene: NA
j_gene: TRBJ2-6
v_gene: TRBV6-6
CDR3aa: CASTKSSGANVLTF
CDR3nt: TGTGCCAGCACCAAAAGCTCTGGGGCCAACGTCCTGACTTTC

abundance: once
d_gene: NA
j_gene: TRBJ1-2
v_gene: TRBV25-1
CDR3aa: CASSASQNPLYGYTF
CDR3nt: TGTGCCAGCAGTGCGTCACAAAACCCCCTCTATGGCTACACCTTC

abundance: NA
d_gene: TRBD1
j_gene: TRBJ1-2
v_gene: TRBV30
CDR3aa: CAWGAIDRVGDSYTF
CDR3nt: TGTGCCTGGGGCGCTATCGACAGGGTTGGGGATAGCTACACCTTC

abundance: NA
d_gene: NA
j_gene: TRBJ1-2
v_gene: TRBV25-1
CDR3aa: CASSEWTGGYGYTF
CDR3nt: TGTGCCAGCAGTGAATGGACGGGCGGCTATGGCTACACCTTC

abundance: once
d_gene: NA
j_gene: TRBJ1-2
v_gene: TRBV7-9
CDR3aa: CASSPPGLANYGYTF
CDR3nt: TGTGCCAGCAGCCCTCCCGGGTTAGCTAACTATGGCTACACCTTC

abundance: NA
d_gene: NA
j_gene: TRBJ2-7
v_gene: TRBV6-5
CDR3aa: CASRARTPAYEQYF
CDR3nt: TGTGCCAGCAGGGCCCGGACACCAGCCTACGAGCAGTACTTC

abundance: NA
d_gene: TRBD1
j_gene: TRBJ2-7
v_gene: TRBV19
CDR3aa: CASSISWDRASSYEQYF
CDR3nt: TGTGCCAGTAGTATCTCCTGGGACAGGGCGAGCTCCTACGAGCAGTACTTC

abundance: NA
d_gene: NA
j_gene: TRBJ2-7
v_gene: TRBV19
CDR3aa: CASSLKPNSYEQYF
CDR3nt: TGTGCCAGTAGTCTTAAACCTAATTCCTACGAGCAGTACTTC

abundance: NA
d_gene: NA
j_gene: TRBJ1-1
v_gene: TRBV25-1
CDR3aa: CASSEGLNTEAFF
CDR3nt: TGTGCCAGCAGTGAAGGATTGAACACTGAAGCTTTCTTT